These 11 T cell receptor beta chains originate from one sample sequenced in a study of cytomegalovirus exposure and HLA in healthy donors. A multiplex PCR was run with 60 Vbeta primers and 13 Jbeta primers. The repertoire was sequenced with immunoSEQ multiplex PCR; TCRdb's copy has only in-frame clones and lacks some. The sample yields fewer than 200,000 clones, 82% seen once. Specimen: PBMCs. These receptor sequences come from a male donor in good health and CMV-seronegative.

The chain has TRBV14 and TRBJ1-2; no firm D call. The CDR3 contains 12 residues. Germline V lookup: CDR1 SGHDN, CDR2 FVKESK. The germline V and J ends were trimmed by 0 bases and 4 bases, with 3 bases remaining between them. CDR3 sequence: CASSQDIYGYTF. The DNA of the CDR3 is TGTGCCAGCAGCCAAGATATCTATGGCTACACCTTC.

This chain connects TRBV6-1 to TRBJ2-7; TRBD1 aligns across 8 bases. CDR1 is MNHNS and CDR2 is SASEGT in the germline V gene. This CDR3 is 14 amino acids long. With V trimmed by 8 bases and J by 3 bases, 9 bases remained unmatched. The CDR3 nucleotides read TGTGCCAGCCGCCTCCGGGACAGGTTCTACGAGCAGTACTTC. Its protein is CASRLRDRFYEQYF.

The chain joins TRBV5-6 to TRBJ1-6, with D perhaps matching TRBD1 (5 bases). The CDR3 runs to 16 residues. V lost 0 bases to trimming and J lost 0 bases, with 7 bases between them. Germline V gene data show CDR1 as SGHDT and CDR2 as YYEEEE. In nucleotides, the CDR3 is TGTGCCAGCAGCTTGGTTAGGGGCTCCTATAATTCACCCCTCCACTTT. This translates into CASSLVRGSYNSPLHF.

Written as DNA, the CDR3 is TGTGCCTGGAGTGTCGGACTAGCGGTACACAATGAGCAGTTCTTC. As protein: CAWSVGLAVHNEQFF. The genes are TRBV30 and TRBJ2-1; 10 bases map to TRBD2. With V trimmed by 0 bases and J by 5 bases, 4 bases remained unmatched. The CDR3 loop spans 15 amino acids. Per germline, CDR1 GTSNPN and CDR2 SVGIG (reference sequence).

The rearrangement uses TRBV28 and TRBJ1-3; TRBD1 matches 9 bases. This CDR3 has 15 residues. Germline CDR1 is MDHEN and CDR2 is SYDVKM. Trimming cost V 5 bases and J 2 bases; bases outside gene matches: 4. CDR3 DNA: TGTGCCAGCAGTCGACAGGGGGGGACTGGAAACACCATATATTTT. This encodes CASSRQGGTGNTIYF.

This clone appeared a few times. The junction does not match germline at one end; this may be a read error. V gene TRBV7-9 combines with J gene TRBJ1-2; D is unclear. CDR3 length: 12 amino acids. CDR1 and CDR2 from the germline V gene are SEHNR and FQNEAQ (reference sequence). The CDR3 sequence: CSSSLVLVGYTF. The CDR3 nucleotides are TGTTCCAGCAGCTTAGTACTAGTCGGCTACACCTTC.

The chain combines TRBV4-2 with TRBJ2-2, with a weak D call TRBD2 (5 bases). Germline assignment: CDR1 LGHNA and CDR2 YNFKEQ. This CDR3 spans 14 amino acids. The V end was cut by 0 bases, the J end by 4 bases, with 6 bases between. Here the CDR3 reads CASSQEGSTGELFF. CDR3 nucleotides: TGTGCCAGCAGCCAAGAAGGGAGCACCGGGGAGCTGTTTTTT.

The chain has TRBV30 and TRBJ2-7; D not certain. Trimming removed 5 bases at V and 2 bases at J, with 7 bases between. Germline CDR1 and CDR2: GTSNPN and SVGIG (reference sequence). The CDR3 is made up of 11 amino acids. The CDR3 sequence is CAWVSAYEQYF. The CDR3 DNA is TGTGCCTGGGTTAGTGCCTACGAGCAGTACTTC.

This clone was counted only a few times. V and J are TRBV13 and TRBJ1-2; TRBD1 agrees at 7 bases. V shed 1 base, J shed 0 bases, and the junction held 8 bases outside the gene matches. Germline V gene data show CDR1 as PRHDT and CDR2 as FYEKMQ (reference sequence). CDR3 length: 17 amino acids. The CDR3 region is CASSLVEGARSNYGYTF. DNA for the CDR3: TGTGCCAGCAGCTTAGTCGAGGGGGCGAGGTCTAACTATGGCTACACCTTC.

This chain links TRBV30 with TRBJ1-6; TRBD1 aligns across 9 bases. Germline V lookup: CDR1 GTSNPN, CDR2 SVGIG (reference sequence). CDR3 length: 13 residues. V was clipped by 3 bases and J by 8 bases; unmatched bases: 2. The CDR3 is CAWRGQGDSPLHF. The CDR3 DNA follows: TGTGCCTGGAGGGGACAGGGTGATTCACCCCTCCACTTT.

This chain links TRBV7-3 with TRBJ2-5, with a possible D match to TRBD1 (6 bases). The length of the CDR3 is 14 residues. CDR1 and CDR2 (germline): SGHTA, FQGTGA. V lost 5 bases, J lost 3 bases, and 13 bases lay in between. The CDR3 protein is CASSLTHREETQYF. In DNA, the CDR3 is TGTGCCAGCAGCCTGACGCACAGGGAAGAGACCCAGTACTTC.